This passage covers 22 T cell receptor beta chains from one sample sequenced in a study of cytomegalovirus exposure and HLA in healthy donors. Measured with immunoSEQ multiplex PCR; TCRdb has only the in-frame clones, and not every one. Of fewer than 400,000 clones in the sample, around 90% were seen once. The sample consisted of PBMCs. Receptors were obtained from a man aged 30 to 45 in good health and CMV-seronegative.

This rearrangement joins TRBV15 to TRBJ2-6; TRBD1 might be the D (6 bases). The CDR3 loop spans 16 amino acids. Trimming shortened V by 5 bases and J by 0 bases, and 11 bases separated the two germline ends. Looked up from germline, CDR1 is LNHNV and CDR2 is YYDKDF (reference sequence). Written as DNA, the CDR3 is TGTGCCACCAGCGGGGGCGCGGACTCTGGGGCCAACGTCCTGACTTTC. Its protein is CATSGGADSGANVLTF.

The chain combines TRBV19 with TRBJ2-3, with D hard to call. Looked up from germline, CDR1 is LNHDA and CDR2 is SQIVND (reference sequence). Trimming took 1 base from V and 1 from J, leaving 3 bases between them. The CDR3 has 13 amino acids. CDR3 DNA: TGTGCCAGTAGTATAGCGGGCACAGATACGCAGTATTTT. Protein sequence: CASSIAGTDTQYF. Full variable domain (remainder filled in from reference TRBV19 and TRBJ2-3): DGGITQSPKYLFRKEGQNVTLSCEQNLNHDAMYWYRQDPGQGLRLIYYSQIVNDFQKGDIAEGYSVSREKKESFPLTVTSAQKNPTAFYLCASSIAGTDTQYFGPGTRLTVL.

This chain links TRBV7-9 with TRBJ2-7, with TRBD2 matching 9 bases. Germline CDR1 is SEHNR and CDR2 is FQNEAQ (reference sequence). This CDR3 has 18 amino acids. V shed 3 bases and J 1 base; nucleotides not matched to a gene: 13. CDR3 sequence (DNA): TGTGCCAGCAGCTTCGTAGCGGGGGACCACTTGGCATCCTACGAGCAGTACTTC. It yields the protein CASSFVAGDHLASYEQYF. The whole variable domain, remainder taken from reference TRBV7-9 and TRBJ2-7, is DTGVSQNPRHKITKRGQNVTFRCDPISEHNRLYWYRQTLGQGPEFLTYFQNEAQLEKSRLLSDRFSAERPKGSFSTLEIQRTEQGDSAMYLCASSFVAGDHLASYEQYFGPGTRLTVT.

This chain connects TRBV25-1 to TRBJ1-4; 12 bases are shared with TRBD1. Germline V gives CDR1 MGHDK, CDR2 SYGVNS. The CDR3 has 16 amino acids. The V gene end was trimmed by 3 bases and the J gene end by 8 bases; junction bases not matched to a gene: 7. In DNA form, the CDR3 reads TGTGCCAGCAGTGACCGGGACAGGGGGCTTCACGAAAAACTGTTTTTT. Translation gives CASSDRDRGLHEKLFF. The whole variable domain, remainder taken from reference TRBV25-1 and TRBJ1-4, is EADIYQTPRYLVIGTGKKITLECSQTMGHDKMYWYQQDPGMELHLIHYSYGVNSTEKGDLSSESTVSRIRTEHFPLTLESARPSHTSQYLCASSDRDRGLHEKLFFGSGTQLSVL.

J is TRBJ1-4 and V is TRBV28; TRBD1 matches 8 bases. Germline V CDR1 and CDR2: MDHEN, SYDVKM. V dropped 5 bases and J dropped 5; count of bases not matched to a gene: 10. The CDR3 length is 16 residues. In nucleotides, the CDR3 is TGTGCCAGCAGTCTGTATGGGACAGGAGAAAATGAAAAACTGTTTTTT. Translated, it gives CASSLYGTGENEKLFF.

This clone was detected a few times. The V gene is TRBV15, the J gene TRBJ1-4, with a possible D match to TRBD1 (6 bases). The length of the CDR3 is 19 residues. CDR1 and CDR2 (germline): LNHNV, YYDKDF (reference sequence). Trimming shortened V by 4 bases and J by 0 bases, and 21 bases separated the two germline ends. The CDR3 region has the DNA TGTGCCACCAGCAAGACGAGAGGACAGCTAATAGCAACTAATGAAAAACTGTTTTTT. It encodes CATSKTRGQLIATNEKLFF.

This clone was found once. The chain recombines TRBV5-5 with TRBJ1-4; a possible D gene is TRBD1 (5 bases). Germline V gene sequence: CDR1 SGHKS, CDR2 YYEKEE (reference sequence). The CDR3 loop spans 14 amino acids. V gave up 2 bases and J gave up 4 bases, with 9 bases separating them. The DNA of the CDR3 is TGTGCCAGCAGCTTAACAGGAATTAATGAAAAACTGTTTTTT. Its translation is CASSLTGINEKLFF.

This sequence joins TRBV9 and TRBJ2-1; possible D gene TRBD2, 5 bases. The CDR3 is 15 residues long. Germline V gene lookup returns CDR1 SGDLS and CDR2 YYNGEE. V gave up 0 bases and J gave up 4 bases, with 11 bases separating them. CDR3 in amino acids: CASSVAKSGYNEQFF. The CDR3 bases are TGTGCCAGCAGCGTAGCCAAATCGGGATACAATGAGCAGTTCTTC.

The chain joins TRBV4-1 to TRBJ2-7, with 11 nucleotides matching TRBD2. V shed 4 bases and J 0 bases; nucleotides not matched to a gene: 14. The CDR3 covers 19 residues. Germline V gene sequence: CDR1 MGHRA, CDR2 YSYEKL. The CDR3 DNA is TGCGCCAGCAGCCCTCAGAGCGGGACTAGCGGACCGAGCTCCTACGAGCAGTACTTC. Protein product: CASSPQSGTSGPSSYEQYF.

This clone appeared a few times. The chain uses TRBV18 and TRBJ2-7; 7 bases are a match to TRBD2. After removal of 2 bases from V and 6 bases from J, the junction contained 7 bases not matched to a gene. Germline values: CDR1 KGHSH, CDR2 LQKENI. There are 14 residues in the CDR3. CDR3 bases: TGTGCCAGCTCACCATCTCCTACTAGCGCCGAGCAGTACTTC. Translating it yields CASSPSPTSAEQYF.

J is TRBJ2-5 and V is TRBV4-1, with 8 bases that match TRBD1. Germline lookup yields CDR1 MGHRA and CDR2 YSYEKL. This CDR3 contains 16 residues. V lost 2 bases to trimming and J lost 1 base; unmatched junction nucleotides: 6. The CDR3 loop reads CASSQTDRGAQETQYF. The CDR3 bases are TGCGCCAGCAGCCAAACCGACAGGGGTGCCCAAGAGACCCAGTACTTC.

A few counts support this clone. V gene TRBV7-2 combines with J gene TRBJ1-2; 9 bases line up with TRBD1. CDR1 is SGHTA, CDR2 FQGNSA, per germline. Unmatched junction bases numbered 6, after V lost 5 bases and J lost 8 bases. The CDR3 runs 13 residues. CDR3 loop: CASSRRDREGYTF. As DNA, the CDR3 is TGTGCCAGCAGCCGAAGGGACAGGGAGGGCTACACCTTC.

The gene calls are TRBV7-9 and TRBJ1-4; 7 nucleotides agree with TRBD1. V shed 1 base and J 7 bases; nucleotides not matched to a gene: 9. In germline, CDR1 is SEHNR, CDR2 FQNEAQ (reference sequence). The CDR3 is 16 residues long. CDR3 in amino acids: CASSLVSRQGGEKLFF. CDR3 DNA sequence: TGTGCCAGCAGCTTAGTATCCCGACAGGGTGGTGAAAAACTGTTTTTT.

The V gene is TRBV19, the J gene TRBJ1-2; maybe TRBD1 (5 bases). CDR1 and CDR2 from the germline V gene are LNHDA and SQIVND (reference sequence). V was pared by 7 bases and J by 3 bases, with 12 bases between. CDR3 length: 13 amino acids. CDR3 residues: CASKRRGDYGYTF. In DNA form, the CDR3 reads TGTGCCAGTAAGCGGAGGGGCGACTATGGCTACACCTTC.

This chain uses TRBV6-5 with TRBJ1-6; the D gene is possibly TRBD1 (6 bases). The V end was cut by 4 bases, the J end by 8 bases, with 18 bases between. CDR3 length: 16 amino acids. Germline CDR1 reads MNHEY; CDR2 reads SVGAGI. This chain's CDR3 is CASSLTGTRVHSPLHF. CDR3 nucleotides: TGTGCCAGCAGTTTAACCGGGACACGGGTACATTCACCCCTCCACTTT.

The chain employs TRBV19 and TRBJ2-7, with TRBD1 as a possible D gene (6 bases). V gave up 1 base and J gave up 6 bases, with 10 bases separating them. The CDR3 is 13 residues long. Per germline, CDR1 LNHDA and CDR2 SQIVND (reference sequence). CDR3 sequence reads: CASSIAQGGEQYF. In nucleotides, the CDR3 is TGTGCCAGTAGTATAGCACAGGGTGGCGAGCAGTACTTC.

The gene calls are TRBV5-5 and TRBJ2-7, with TRBD1 identical over 7 bases. J gave up 2 bases and V 4 bases, and 9 bases lay outside the gene matches. This CDR3 has 15 residues. Germline CDR1 SGHKS, CDR2 YYEKEE (reference sequence). CDR3 bases: TGTGCCAGCAGCGAGACGCTGGGGACAGCCTACGAGCAGTACTTC. Its protein is CASSETLGTAYEQYF.

The chain joins TRBV7-2 to TRBJ1-6; D is unclear. Germline V gene lookup returns CDR1 SGHTA and CDR2 FQGNSA. V was clipped by 1 base and J by 7 bases, with 8 bases between them. This CDR3 comprises 14 residues. This CDR3 reads CASSLGAGNSPLHF. CDR3 sequence (DNA): TGTGCCAGCAGCTTAGGTGCAGGAAATTCACCCCTCCACTTT.

The chain carries TRBV6-5 and TRBJ1-4; 10 bases fit TRBD1. This CDR3 contains 15 residues. The germline V gene encodes CDR1 MNHEY and CDR2 SVGAGI. V dropped 2 bases and J dropped 6; count of bases not matched to a gene: 3. CDR3 sequence (DNA): TGTGCCAGCAGTTACGACAGGGGGCCAGATGAAAAACTGTTTTTT. Translated: CASSYDRGPDEKLFF.

In its sample, this clone was seen once. CDR3 in amino acids: CASSNDGGRNTGELFF. The CDR3 DNA reads as TGTGCCAGCAGCAATGACGGAGGGAGGAACACCGGGGAGCTGTTTTTT. The rearrangement joins TRBV21-1 to TRBJ2-2; the D segment call TRBD2 is taken from the table without a DNA check. TRBV21-1 is recorded as a pseudogene. This CDR3 spans 16 amino acids.

The V and J genes are TRBV5-5 and TRBJ2-3; 12 nucleotides agree with TRBD1. The CDR3 covers 17 residues. CDR1 is SGHKS, CDR2 YYEKEE, per germline (reference sequence). V shed 1 base and J 4 bases; nucleotides not matched to a gene: 7. The CDR3 here is CASSLLGTGGFADTQYF. The CDR3 region has the DNA TGTGCCAGCAGCTTGTTGGGGACAGGGGGCTTTGCAGATACGCAGTATTTT.

This rearrangement joins TRBV5-5 to TRBJ1-6; D ambiguous. The length of the CDR3 is 12 residues. The V end lost 3 bases, the J end lost 14 bases, and 12 bases lay between the germline ends. Germline V gene lookup returns CDR1 SGHKS and CDR2 YYEKEE (reference sequence). CDR3 amino acids: CASSYDPEALHF. CDR3 sequence (DNA): TGTGCCAGCAGCTACGACCCTGAGGCCCTCCACTTT.